Each of the 16 T cell receptor beta chains below was sequenced from the same sample in a study of blood T cells in healthy people across ages (dated by TCRdb to 2014 to 2015). Library preparation used 5' RACE. Sequencing was carried out with an Illumina HiSeq 2500. A second PCR of roughly 7 to 12 cycles was run with a J-beta primer mix and a sample-barcoded 5' primer. TCRdb trimmed the raw reads at Q25, called clones with MiXCR and kept productive beta chains. Merged by CDR3 protein, the rows form single entries marked with the most common genes and DNA. This sample gives 1.5 million to 2 million distinct CDR3 sequences in total; roughly 50% of them show up just once. The top ten clones comprise over 2% of the sample. The sequenced material came from blood. The receptors stem from a woman aged 40 to 49 in good health.

The chain links TRBV21-1 to TRBJ2-4; the D call TRBD1 from the table was never checked on the DNA. Judging by the DNA end, TRBJ2-7 fits better; the J call may be wrong. TRBV21-1 is flagged as a pseudogene. The CDR3 extends over 16 amino acids. CDR3 sequence reads: CASSDTEGGRKYEQYF. The DNA for the CDR3 is TGTGCCAGCAGCGACACAGAGGGGGGGCGTAAGTACGAGCAGTACTTC.

This clonotype was observed a single time. This chain connects TRBV5-1 to TRBJ2-4; the match to TRBD2 covers 7 bases. The closer fit of TRBJ2-7 to the DNA end suggests the J call may be wrong. CDR3 length: 14 amino acids. CDR1 and CDR2 from the germline V gene are SGHRS and YFSETQ. In nucleotides, the CDR3 is TGCGCCAGCAGCCCAGGACTAGGGTCAGGCGAGCAGTACTTC. This gives the protein CASSPGLGSGEQYF.

The J gene is TRBJ2-3, the V gene TRBV5-1; 7 bases line up with TRBD1. This CDR3 is 16 amino acids long. Germline CDR1 is SGHRS and CDR2 is YFSETQ. The J segment lost 3 bases and the V segment lost 0 bases, leaving 7 bases of the junction unmatched. DNA of the CDR3: TGCGCCAGCAGCTTGGAGACAGGGTTTGGGACAGATACGCAGTATTTT. As protein: CASSLETGFGTDTQYF.

The chain links TRBV13 to TRBJ2-3; D is unresolved. V was shortened by 5 bases and J by 6 bases, with 12 bases between the two germline ends. This CDR3 is built from 13 residues. Germline V gene lookup returns CDR1 PRHDT and CDR2 FYEKMQ (reference sequence). The DNA for the CDR3 is TGTGCCAGCAGCCAACGCGAGTCGGATACGCAGTATTTT. It translates to CASSQRESDTQYF.

This clonotype was counted between two and nine times. The chain combines TRBV4-1 with TRBJ2-7; D tentatively fits TRBD1 or TRBD2 (5 bases each). Germline values: CDR1 MGHRA, CDR2 YSYEKL. V lost 3 bases and J lost 5, with 14 bases in between. The CDR3 contains 14 residues. The CDR3 region has the DNA TGCGCCAGCAGCCAGACCCGGGACGCTAACGAGCAGTACTTC. Protein sequence: CASSQTRDANEQYF.

CDR3 amino acids: CASRGVGRINEKLFF. CDR3 nucleotides: TGCGCCAGCCGGGGCGTGGGACGGATTAATGAAAAACTGTTTTTT. The rearrangement uses TRBV4-1 and TRBJ1-4, with D perhaps matching TRBD1 (5 bases). Trimming took off 8 bases at V and 4 bases at J, with 17 bases between the two ends. Germline lookup yields CDR1 MGHRA and CDR2 YSYEKL. CDR3 length equals 15 residues.

This clonotype showed up just a few times. This chain joins TRBV14 and TRBJ1-2; D perhaps matches TRBD1 (5 bases). The V gene lost 3 bases and the J gene lost 4 bases, with 9 bases spanning the gap. Germline CDR1 reads SGHDN; CDR2 reads FVKESK. This CDR3 contains 13 residues. Written as DNA, the CDR3 is TGTGCCAGCAGCCAGGGACCGACCTATGGCTACACCTTC. Translation gives CASSQGPTYGYTF.

This clonotype was seen once. The V gene is TRBV29-1, the J gene TRBJ2-1; 11 nucleotides align to TRBD2. CDR1 SQVTM and CDR2 ANQGSEA come from the germline V gene. J lost 7 bases, V lost 4 bases, and 6 bases had no gene match. The CDR3 sequence is 14 residues long. The chain's CDR3 is CSVGQTSGANEQFF. CDR3 nucleotides: TGCAGCGTTGGCCAGACTAGCGGGGCAAATGAGCAGTTCTTC.

This clonotype turned up a few times. The chain couples TRBV7-2 to TRBJ2-7, with TRBD2 identical over 7 bases. CDR3 length equals 14 residues. Per the germline V gene, CDR1 is SGHTA and CDR2 is FQGNSA. V lost 10 bases to trimming and J lost 10 bases; unmatched junction nucleotides: 19. CDR3 region: CATASTGWGGSQYF. In DNA form, the CDR3 reads TGTGCCACCGCGTCTACGGGTTGGGGAGGGTCCCAGTACTTC.

This clonotype was detected only a few times. The rearrangement uses TRBV15 and TRBJ1-1; D is unresolved. Trimming cost V 1 base and J 3 bases, with 6 bases left between them. The CDR3 loop spans 13 amino acids. Per the germline V gene, CDR1 is LNHNV and CDR2 is YYDKDF (reference sequence). This chain's CDR3 is CATSRVRDTEAFF. In DNA, the CDR3 is TGTGCCACCAGCAGAGTTAGGGACACTGAAGCTTTCTTT.

The V call is TRBV4-2, the J call TRBJ1-2; TRBD1 might be the D (5 bases). CDR1 is LGHNA and CDR2 is YNFKEQ in the germline V gene. With 0 bases removed from V and 4 bases from J, the gap between germline ends came to 15 bases. CDR3 length: 16 amino acids. The CDR3 coding sequence is TGTGCCAGCAGCCAAGACCTATGGGGAACAGGCTATGGCTACACCTTC. It specifies CASSQDLWGTGYGYTF.

The chain carries TRBV3-1 and TRBJ2-5, with 8 bases matching TRBD2. J was trimmed by 11 bases and V by 0 bases; bases with no gene match: 8. The CDR3 loop spans 14 amino acids. From germline, CDR1 is LGHDT and CDR2 YNNKEL (reference sequence). CDR3 sequence: CASSQDSGGAKQYF. The CDR3 bases are TGTGCCAGCAGCCAAGACTCCGGGGGGGCCAAGCAGTACTTC.

The gene calls are TRBV7-9 and TRBJ2-3, with D maybe TRBD2 (7 bases). Germline-derived CDR1 and CDR2 are SEHNR and FQNEAQ (reference sequence). Trimming removed 1 base at V and 10 bases at J, with 15 bases between. The CDR3 has 14 residues. The DNA for the CDR3 is TGTGCCAGCAGCTTAGTTTCGGGGGGCGTTCCGCAGTATTTT. Its protein product is CASSLVSGGVPQYF.

Comments on this clonotype: The junction differs from germline at one of its ends, possibly a read error. This chain connects TRBV20-1 to TRBJ1-2; 9 bases agree with TRBD1. The CDR3 runs to 12 residues. Germline V gene lookup returns CDR1 DFQATT and CDR2 SNEGSKA (reference sequence). CDR3 DNA: TGCAGTGCGGACAGGGGCCGAGATGGCTACGCCTTC. It yields the protein CSADRGRDGYAF.

This clonotype was recorded a few times. V is TRBV29-1 and J is TRBJ2-1; D perhaps matches TRBD1 (6 bases). CDR1 SQVTM and CDR2 ANQGSEA come from the germline V gene. The CDR3 has 11 amino acids. Trimming stripped 7 bases from V and 6 bases from J, with 10 bases between. CDR3 residues: CSGTDLNEQFF. CDR3 sequence (DNA): TGCAGCGGGACAGATCTCAATGAGCAGTTCTTC.

V gene TRBV25-1 combines with J gene TRBJ2-5, with D possibly TRBD2 on 5 matching bases. The tail of the sequence fits TRBJ2-7 better, so the J call may be wrong. Germline CDR1 MGHDK, CDR2 SYGVNS. The CDR3 is 13 amino acids. The chain's CDR3 is CASKREIRSEQYF. DNA for the CDR3: TGTGCCAGCAAGAGGGAGATTCGAAGCGAGCAGTACTTC.